This section outlines one T cell receptor (beta chain) sequence together with its context. What it binds is not known. Making the TCR beta libraries involved quantitative 5'-RACE with molecular barcodes. Using its own MiXCR run on the 5' RACE reads, TCRdb lists one record per CDR3 protein. The data show about 390,000 distinct CDR3 sequences, 20% to 25% seen once. This entry comes from a study of CD8 T cells in ankylosing spondylitis. Study-wide points: Relatively rare in peripheral blood, disease-linked clones were also CD8+. Typical of ankylosing spondylitis blood, it appeared, was a TCR beta motif of eight highly homologous variants. Reportedly, matched ankylosing spondylitis synovial fluid was significantly enriched for disease-linked clones.

Germline V CDR1 and CDR2: SGHVS, FQNEAQ. CDR3 length: 14 amino acids. J gave up 5 bases and V 4 bases, and 3 bases lay outside the gene matches. The chain uses TRBV7-8 and TRBJ2-5; TRBD2 matches at 11 bases. The TCR originated in a male donor with ankylosing spondylitis. The sample taken for sequencing was blood, either unsorted or a sorted T cell fraction (not recorded which). The CDR3 sequence: CASSSTSGSETQYF. CDR3 in DNA: TGTGCCAGCAGCTCCACTAGCGGGAGTGAGACCCAGTACTTC.